This T cell receptor (beta chain) emerged from a study of human T cells and chemical hapten exposure. The overall study: Investigators sensitized around 2 cm by around 2 cm of upper inner arm skin with 2% DPC. Upper back patch tests used 0.01% DPC, scored after 6 days.

There are many counts of this clonotype. Its antigen is as yet unknown. TCRdb re-analysed the RACE reads in MiXCR, keeping a single row per CDR3 protein. This sample has tens of thousands of distinct CDR3 sequences, with over 9.5% found just once. Sample time point: patch test 1, 2 weeks after DPC sensitization. Noted treatment: therapeutic diphenylcyclopropenone sensitization with weekly scalp DPC. The V segment lost 4 bases and the J segment 4 bases; nucleotides outside the gene matches: 7. The CDR3 runs to 14 residues. Germline V CDR1 and CDR2: SGDLS, YYNGEE. Overall study findings and caveats: Significantly more large CDR3 similarity clusters were formed by expanded TCRs than by controls.

This receptor was identified in a woman aged 60-75 years with alopecia areata. Some clones in this sample may be carry-over from other donors' samples. The specimen comprised whole blood, sampled in connection with sensitization to the hapten diphenylcyclopropenone (DPC). J is TRBJ1-1 and V is TRBV9, with 7 bases fitting TRBD1. CDR3 residues: CASSPTGSPTEAFF. Written as DNA, the CDR3 is TGTGCCAGCAGCCCGACAGGGTCGCCCACTGAAGCTTTCTTT.